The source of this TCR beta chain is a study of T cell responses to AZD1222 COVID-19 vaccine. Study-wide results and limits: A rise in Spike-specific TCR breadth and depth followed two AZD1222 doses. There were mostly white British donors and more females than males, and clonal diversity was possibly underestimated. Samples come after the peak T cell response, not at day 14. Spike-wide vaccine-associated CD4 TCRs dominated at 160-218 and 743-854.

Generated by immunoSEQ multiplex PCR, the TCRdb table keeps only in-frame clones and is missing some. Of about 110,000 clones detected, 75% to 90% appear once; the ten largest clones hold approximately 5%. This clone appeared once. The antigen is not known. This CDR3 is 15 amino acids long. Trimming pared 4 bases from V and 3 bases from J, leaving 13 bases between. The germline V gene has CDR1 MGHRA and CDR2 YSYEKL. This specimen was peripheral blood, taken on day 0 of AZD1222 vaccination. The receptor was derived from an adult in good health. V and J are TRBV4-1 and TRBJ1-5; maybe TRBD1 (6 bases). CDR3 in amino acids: CASSPTGTLNQPQHF. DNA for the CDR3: TGCGCCAGCAGCCCAACCGGGACACTCAATCAGCCCCAGCATTTT.